These T cell receptor beta chains were read from a single sample in a study of beta chain features in type 1 diabetes. Profiling relied on immunoSEQ multiplex PCR, and the TCRdb table lists in-frame clones only, not all of them. In the table there are 300,000 to 450,000 clones, approximately 12% of which are singletons. The sample was naive CD4+ T cells from blood. The receptors stem from a man in his late teens or twenties in good health. The CDR3 runs from the conserved cysteine through the conserved F or W. The D gene is left open where the match is weak. For some rows the clone size is stated as once, few or many, or as a class when expanded; others skip it.

V gene	clone size	J gene	D gene	CDR3 protein	CDR3 DNA
TRBV30	-	TRBJ1-5	TRBD1	CAWSVDRGNQPQHF	TGTGCCTGGAGTGTAGACAGGGGGAATCAGCCCCAGCATTTT
TRBV15	-	TRBJ2-2	-	CATRRSGREQGELFF	TGTGCCACCAGACGATCAGGTCGAGAACAGGGGGAGCTGTTTTTT
TRBV30	few	TRBJ2-7	TRBD1	CAWIGTENGEQYF	TGTGCCTGGATCGGGACAGAAAACGGCGAGCAGTACTTC
TRBV15	-	TRBJ2-1	TRBD2	CATSRDMASGYNEQFF	TGTGCCACCAGCAGAGATATGGCTAGCGGATACAATGAGCAGTTCTTC
TRBV4-2	-	TRBJ1-2	-	CASRGGMDGYTF	TGTGCCAGCCGGGGAGGGATGGATGGCTACACCTTC
TRBV7-2	few	TRBJ1-1	TRBD1	CASSRPIQGVKNTEAFF	TGTGCCAGCTCCAGACCCATCCAGGGGGTCAAGAACACTGAAGCTTTCTTT
TRBV10-3	-	TRBJ2-1	-	CAISEEGVNEQFF	TGTGCCATCAGTGAGGAGGGGGTCAATGAGCAGTTCTTC
TRBV9	-	TRBJ2-3	-	CASSALTVLGTDTQYF	TGTGCCAGCAGCGCCCTGACTGTGCTAGGCACAGATACGCAGTATTTT
TRBV5-4	once	TRBJ2-1	TRBD2	CASSLISERGASYNEQFF	TGTGCCAGCAGCTTGATATCGGAGCGGGGGGCCTCCTACAATGAGCAGTTCTTC
TRBV28	-	TRBJ2-1	TRBD2	CASSSGGGSLRYNEQFF	TGTGCCAGCAGCTCGGGGGGAGGGTCCCTCCGGTACAATGAGCAGTTCTTC